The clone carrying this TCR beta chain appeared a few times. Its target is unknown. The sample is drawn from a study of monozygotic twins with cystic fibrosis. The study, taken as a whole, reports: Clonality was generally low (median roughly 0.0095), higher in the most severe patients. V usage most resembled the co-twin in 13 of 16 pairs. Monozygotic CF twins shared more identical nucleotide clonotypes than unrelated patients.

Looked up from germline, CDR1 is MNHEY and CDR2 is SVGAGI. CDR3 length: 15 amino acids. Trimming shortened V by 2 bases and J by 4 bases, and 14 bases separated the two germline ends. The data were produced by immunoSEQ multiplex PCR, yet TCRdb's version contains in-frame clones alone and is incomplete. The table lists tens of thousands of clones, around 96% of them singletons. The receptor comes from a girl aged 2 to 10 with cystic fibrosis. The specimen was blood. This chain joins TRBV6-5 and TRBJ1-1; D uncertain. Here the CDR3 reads CASSYNDFRGTEAFF. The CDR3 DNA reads TGTGCCAGCAGTTACAACGATTTTCGAGGCACTGAAGCTTTCTTT.